This TCR delta chain was sequenced during a study of Vδ1+ human thymocytes. The template was reverse-transcribed extracted RNA. Pooled V-gene forward primers with one constant-region reverse primer generated the CDR3 amplicons by multiplex PCR. TCRdb reran clone calling via CATT on the multiplex PCR reads. This sample has about 53,000 delta-chain clones, with more than 13% found just once. This clone occurred a few times. The antigen is undetermined. One end of the junction does not line up with germline, which may come from a read error. The germline V gene encodes CDR1 TSWWSYY and CDR2 QGS. The CDR3 has 17 amino acids. General study points: In the thymus, TRG and TRD repertoires looked highly polyclonal with Gaussian CDR3 lengths.

The clonotype originates from a girl under three years old who had congenital heart surgery. This sequence joins TRDV1 and TRDJ1, with D perhaps given as TRDD2 or TRDD3 (5 bases each). What was sequenced was Vdelta1+ gamma-delta thymocytes from the thymus. The subset was: FACS-sorted CD3+ TCRalphabeta- TCRVdelta1+ TCRVdelta2- thymocytes. DNA for the CDR3: TGTGCTCTTGCCCTACCCCAGTCGGGGACGTACACCGATAAACTTATCTTT. This gives the protein CALALPQSGTYTDKLIF.